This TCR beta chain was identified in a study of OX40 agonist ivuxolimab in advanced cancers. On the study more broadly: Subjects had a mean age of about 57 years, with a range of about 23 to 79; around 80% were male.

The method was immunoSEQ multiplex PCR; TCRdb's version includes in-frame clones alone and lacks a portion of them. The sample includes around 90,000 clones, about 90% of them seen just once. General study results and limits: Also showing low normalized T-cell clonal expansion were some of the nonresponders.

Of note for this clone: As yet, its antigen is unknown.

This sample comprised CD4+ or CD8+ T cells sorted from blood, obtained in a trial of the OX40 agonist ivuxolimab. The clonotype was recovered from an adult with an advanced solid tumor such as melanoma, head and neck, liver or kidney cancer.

CDR3 nucleotides: TGTGCCAGCAGCCCCCGACTTTCGAAGACCCAGTACTTC. Its translation: CASSPRLSKTQYF. The chain joins TRBV5-8 to TRBJ2-5; D is unresolved. V was cut by 4 bases and J by 6 bases, with 13 bases left in between. The CDR3 sequence is 13 residues long. In germline, CDR1 is SGHTS, CDR2 YDEGEE.